The clone carrying this TCR beta chain was found many times. Its matching antigen is unknown. CDR3 length: 17 residues. Germline-derived CDR1 and CDR2 are MNHEY and SMNVEV (reference sequence). V lost 1 base, J lost 0 bases, and 13 bases lay in between. The data stem from a study of early T cells in non-severe SARS-CoV-2 infection. Study at large: Investigators sequenced bulk RNA drawn from unsorted whole blood, and chains remained unpaired. Whole-study results and caveats: Matching against VDJdb likely underestimated virus-specific expansions, favoring anti-spike CD8.

Via MiXCR, TCRdb re-called the 5' RACE reads, giving one row per CDR3 protein. The sample includes tens of thousands of distinct CDR3 sequences, less than 8.5% of them seen just once. The rearrangement joins TRBV27 to TRBJ1-5; tentative D call: TRBD1 (5 bases). Material: whole blood. This TCR came from an adult who was a healthcare worker with PCR-confirmed SARS-CoV-2 infection or an uninfected control (not recorded which). The CDR3 reads CASSLYFRGDSNQPQHF. For the CDR3, the DNA is TGTGCCAGCAGTTTATATTTTCGGGGCGATAGCAATCAGCCCCAGCATTTT.